This T cell receptor beta chain was captured in a study of vaccination and CD4 T cells after COVID-19. Study-level points and caveats: Median SARS-CoV-2-reactive clonotype numbers went up from around 20 to 38, but not significantly. Researchers report that a median approximately 90% of reactive clones in convalescent patients surfaced only post-vaccination. When vaccine-specific clones from convalescent patients were examined, 304 of 307 were spike mono-reactive.

An Oncomine TCR Beta short-read assay was used to sequence the DNA from cultured CD4+ T cells. TCRdb independently ran MiXCR on the PCR reads; one entry per CDR3 protein. The table includes thousands of distinct CDR3 sequences, approximately 16% detected once. The sample holds a few counts of this clonotype. The antigen remains undetermined. The CDR3 has 15 residues. Looked up from germline, CDR1 is LGHNA and CDR2 is YNFKEQ. V was trimmed by 4 bases and J by 3 bases, leaving 16 bases between them. As to treatment: 10-day PBMC culture with coronavirus spike peptide pools or control peptides (ViraFEST assay).

The V call is TRBV4-2, the J call TRBJ2-7; perhaps TRBD2 as D (5 bases). This sequence originates from a human donor who had recovered from COVID-19. Sequences were obtained from CD4+ T cells from blood, cultured in vitro. CDR3 amino acids: CASSLYGERNYEQYF. The CDR3, as DNA: TGTGCCAGCAGCCTATACGGGGAACGGAACTACGAGCAGTACTTC.